This T cell receptor (beta chain) derives from a study of CD8+CD57+ T cells in acquired aplastic anemia (dated by TCRdb to 2017 to 2018). Turning to the overall study: DNA extracted from sorted CD4+ and CD8+ cells had a mean of around 3.3 ug, with a range of roughly 0.18 to 27.4 ug. CD8+CD57+ expansion was defined as a frequency above the mean frequency observed in healthy subjects. Paper-wide results and their limitations: Between patients and healthy controls, no significant difference in CD8+ Simpson's diversity was found (P=0.060). Although under 35 CD8+ CDR3 sequences were shared by patients and controls, these sequences appeared highly expressed in patients and within the immunodominant clones of patients.

Note on this clonotype: Its antigen is not yet known. No per-base quality is available; no much larger clone lies one base away.

Trimming takes 3 bases off V and 5 bases off J; junction bases not matched to a gene: 10. The CDR3 holds 14 amino acids from the cysteine to the phenylalanine. Just CDR3 DNA is preserved here, 42 bases in frame from base 1. In the germline V gene, CDR1 corresponds to SQVTM and CDR2 to ANQGSEA. The patients picked for sequencing were ones in whom flow cytometry had shown an expansion of CD8+CD57+ cells. All patients had severe acquired aplastic anemia diagnosed by International Study of Aplastic Anemia and Agranulocytosis and Camitta criteria. No patient had received any therapy when blood was sampled. In this study, sorted CD4+ and CD8+ T cells from the blood of healthy subjects and of severe aplastic anemia patients had their TCR repertoires deep-sequenced. In the USA, patient enrollment took place under clinicaltrials.gov protocols 00001620, 01623167, 00001397, 00071045, 00081523 and 00961064. Ficoll-Paque density gradient centrifugation was used to isolate peripheral blood mononuclear cells. CD4+ and CD8+ T cells were sorted by FACS or magnetic beads before DNA extraction.

Profiling of TCR beta VDJ combinations and CDR3 sequences used genomic DNA as the template. An Illumina HiSeq 2000 was the platform used for TCR repertoire sequencing. Concerning the study's data processing: Repertoire assessment relied on Simpson's diversity index, CDR3 size and DJ length profiles, and TRBV/TRBJ rearrangement plots. The most abundant DNA sequence in the deep sequencing data was taken as the immunodominant clone. CDR3 amino acid sequences were screened for sharing across subjects and compared with published repertoires and the VDJdb database. TCRdb trimmed the raw reads at Q25, called clones with MiXCR and kept productive beta chains. Rows with a matching CDR3 protein are joined into one entry that keeps the most common DNA and genes. The V and J calls were not made by the authors but by TCRdb's processing. Recorded for this sample are 170,000 or so distinct CDR3 sequences; less than 50% of them occurred a single time. The ten largest make up 25% to 40% of the sample.

Input material: sorted CD4+, CD8+, or CD8+CD57+ T cells (not recorded which) from PBMCs. The chain is made from TRBV29-1 and TRBJ2-7, with 7 bases aligning to TRBD1. This sequence was found in a human donor with aplastic anemia. CDR3 protein: CSVDNPTGTDEQYF. The nucleotide sequence is TGCAGCGTTGATAATCCGACCGGGACAGACGAGCAGTACTTC.